Each of the 29 T cell receptor beta chains below was sequenced from the same sample in a study of early T cells in non-severe SARS-CoV-2 infection. TCRdb used MiXCR to reprocess the 5' RACE reads, holding one entry per CDR3 protein. The sample consists of over 50,000 distinct CDR3 sequences, around 8% of them appearing once. The sequencing input was whole blood. The source is an adult who was a healthcare worker with PCR-confirmed SARS-CoV-2 infection or an uninfected control (not recorded which).

Only a few counts were recorded for this clonotype. The chain carries TRBV18 and TRBJ1-2; the D is unclear. This CDR3 contains 12 residues. V gave up 2 bases and J gave up 6 bases, with 7 bases separating them. The germline gives CDR1 KGHSH, CDR2 LQKENI. CDR3 loop: CASSPIGNGYTF. Written as DNA, the CDR3 is TGTGCCAGCTCACCAATAGGCAATGGCTACACCTTC. The full variable domain, rest sourced from reference TRBV18 and TRBJ1-2, is NAGVMQNPRHLVRRRGQEARLRCSPMKGHSHVYWYRQLPEEGLKFMVYLQKENIIDESGMPKERFSAEFPKEGPSILRIQQVVRGDSAAYFCASSPIGNGYTFGSGTRLTVV.

This clonotype was observed a few times. The chain has TRBV19 and TRBJ2-1; 10 positions match TRBD2. The J segment lost 7 bases and the V segment lost 5 bases, leaving 8 bases of the junction unmatched. Germline values: CDR1 LNHDA, CDR2 SQIVND (reference sequence). The CDR3 consists of 15 residues. Written as DNA, the CDR3 is TGTGCCAGTAGTGCAGCGGGAGGGGATCGGAATGAGCAGTTCTTC. It yields the protein CASSAAGGDRNEQFF. Together with reference TRBV19 and TRBJ2-1, the CDR3 gives the full variable domain: DGGITQSPKYLFRKEGQNVTLSCEQNLNHDAMYWYRQDPGQGLRLIYYSQIVNDFQKGDIAEGYSVSREKKESFPLTVTSAQKNPTAFYLCASSAAGGDRNEQFFGPGTRLTVL.

This clonotype came up a few times. This CDR3 reads CASSMQGVSTNSPLHF. In nucleotides, the CDR3 is TGTGCCAGTAGTATGCAGGGGGTATCGACAAATTCACCCCTCCACTTT. J is TRBJ1-6 and V is TRBV19; 7 nucleotides agree with TRBD1. J lost 7 bases, V lost 3 bases, and 9 bases had no gene match. There are 16 residues in the CDR3. From germline, CDR1 is LNHDA and CDR2 SQIVND (reference sequence).

In this sample, this clonotype turned up a few times. CDR3 residues: CASSVRDWGDYEQYF. The DNA of the CDR3 is TGTGCCAGCAGTGTCCGGGACTGGGGGGACTACGAGCAGTACTTC. The gene calls are TRBV2 and TRBJ2-7; a possible D gene is TRBD2 (6 bases). V lost 4 bases and J lost 3, with 16 bases in between. CDR3 length: 15 residues. Germline values: CDR1 SNHLY, CDR2 FYNNEI.

The table lists this clonotype with many counts. The chain is built from TRBV11-3 and TRBJ1-1; 7 bases align to TRBD1. The germline V gene encodes CDR1 SGHNT and CDR2 YENEEA. V dropped 4 bases and J dropped 3; count of bases not matched to a gene: 8. The CDR3 spans 15 residues. The CDR3 DNA is TGTGCCAGCAGCTCCGGGACAGCTTTTTACACTGAAGCTTTCTTT. It encodes CASSSGTAFYTEAFF. Supplemented by reference TRBV11-3 and TRBJ1-1, the full variable domain reads EAGVVQSPRYKIIEKKQPVAFWCNPISGHNTLYWYLQNLGQGPELLIRYENEEAVDDSQLPKDRFSAERLKGVDSTLKIQPAELGDSAVYLCASSSGTAFYTEAFFGQGTRLTVV.

This clonotype has a count of ten or more. The chain carries TRBV3-1 and TRBJ2-3; maybe TRBD2 (5 bases). The CDR3 contains 14 residues. Germline V gives CDR1 LGHDT, CDR2 YNNKEL (reference sequence). Trimming left V 1 base short and J 7 bases short, with 12 bases between. The CDR3 coding sequence is TGTGCCAGCAGCCAAGTTACTAGGGCAAATACGCAGTATTTT. Translating gives CASSQVTRANTQYF.

This clonotype was found a few times. The chain employs TRBV19 and TRBJ2-7, with 10 positions matching TRBD1. The CDR3 extends over 17 amino acids. Germline V gene lookup returns CDR1 LNHDA and CDR2 SQIVND (reference sequence). Unmatched junction bases numbered 8, after V lost 1 base and J lost 2 bases. This CDR3 reads CASSIASGQGSPYEQYF. The CDR3 DNA follows: TGTGCCAGTAGTATAGCCTCGGGACAGGGGTCCCCCTACGAGCAGTACTTC. The full variable domain, with the rest looked up from reference TRBV19 and TRBJ2-7, is DGGITQSPKYLFRKEGQNVTLSCEQNLNHDAMYWYRQDPGQGLRLIYYSQIVNDFQKGDIAEGYSVSREKKESFPLTVTSAQKNPTAFYLCASSIASGQGSPYEQYFGPGTRLTVT.

This clonotype was detected ten times or more. The V gene is TRBV4-2, the J gene TRBJ1-6, with TRBD1 matching over 9 bases. Germline V gives CDR1 LGHNA, CDR2 YNFKEQ. This CDR3 comprises 17 residues. J lost 6 bases, V lost 0 bases, and 6 bases had no gene match. The CDR3 DNA reads TGTGCCAGCAGCCAAGACGTACAGGGGGCTTTTAATTCACCCCTCCACTTT. Residues: CASSQDVQGAFNSPLHF.

This clonotype was picked up many times. This sequence joins TRBV5-1 and TRBJ2-5; D gene ambiguous. CDR1 is SGHRS and CDR2 is YFSETQ in the germline V gene. The CDR3 has 14 amino acids. The CDR3 DNA follows: TGCAGAGGCCTGGGCGGACGGCTTCAAGAAGGCCAGTACTTC. Translating gives CRGLGGRLQEGQYF.

The chain has TRBV12-3 or TRBV12-4 and TRBJ2-7; possible D gene TRBD1, 6 bases. With 3 bases removed from V and 6 bases from J, the gap between germline ends came to 12 bases. The CDR3 is made up of 13 amino acids. The CDR3 DNA reads TGTGCCAGCAGTTTTATACAGGGCCCCGAGCAGTACTTC. Residues: CASSFIQGPEQYF.

This sequence joins TRBV7-3 and TRBJ1-1; 7 nucleotides agree with TRBD1. The CDR3 consists of 15 residues. The V and J ends lost 0 bases and 2 bases, in that order; junction bases with no gene match: 3. In germline, CDR1 is SGHTA, CDR2 FQGTGA. The CDR3 DNA sequence: TGTGCCAGCAGCTTAACCCGGGACAGAAACACTGAAGCTTTCTTT. Translation: CASSLTRDRNTEAFF.

This clonotype has ten or more counts. V gene TRBV7-6 combines with J gene TRBJ2-3; 9 bases are a match to TRBD1. Looked up from germline, CDR1 is SGHVS and CDR2 is FNYEAQ. The CDR3 has 13 amino acids. V shed 5 bases and J 3 bases; nucleotides not matched to a gene: 0. In nucleotides, the CDR3 is TGTGCCAGCAGCGGACAGGGGACAGATACGCAGTATTTT. It encodes CASSGQGTDTQYF. The entire variable domain, with the rest obtained from reference TRBV7-6 and TRBJ2-3, is as follows: GAGVSQSPRYKVTKRGQDVALRCDPISGHVSLYWYRQALGQGPEFLTYFNYEAQQDKSGLPNDRFSAERPEGSISTLTIQRTEQRDSAMYRCASSGQGTDTQYFGPGTRLTVL.

This clonotype was detected only once. Without the conserved terminal phenylalanine or tryptophan, this CDR3 likely stems from a read error. The chain combines TRBV12-3 or TRBV12-4 with TRBJ2-7; 9 bases agree with TRBD1. CDR3 length equals 14 residues. The V segment lost 3 bases and the J segment 3 bases; nucleotides outside the gene matches: 3. The CDR3 reads CASSLGTGNYEQYY. CDR3 bases: TGTGCCAGCAGTTTGGGGACAGGGAACTACGAGCAGTACTAC.

The genes are TRBV20-1 and TRBJ2-7; D call uncertain. Trimming pared 0 bases from V and 0 bases from J, leaving 6 bases between. This CDR3 has 13 residues. Germline CDR1 reads DFQATT; CDR2 reads SNEGSKA (reference sequence). CDR3: CSARDFSSYEQYF. DNA of the CDR3: TGCAGTGCTAGAGATTTCAGCTCCTACGAGCAGTACTTC.

This clonotype has more than one count but fewer than ten. This chain connects TRBV5-1 to TRBJ2-2; D gene uncertain. This CDR3 spans 15 amino acids. Trimming removed 1 base from V and 0 bases from J, with 7 bases in between. Germline assignment: CDR1 SGHRS and CDR2 YFSETQ. In DNA form, the CDR3 reads TGCGCCAGCAGCTTGCAGAAATCGAACACCGGGGAGCTGTTTTTT. It specifies CASSLQKSNTGELFF.

This clonotype was observed a handful of times. The chain couples TRBV7-2 to TRBJ1-1; D ambiguous. The CDR3 spans 12 residues. The V gene lost 4 bases and the J gene lost 3 bases, with 6 bases spanning the gap. Germline V lookup: CDR1 SGHTA, CDR2 FQGNSA. Here the CDR3 reads CASSSSYTEAFF. The CDR3 DNA is TGTGCCAGCAGCTCCTCCTACACTGAAGCTTTCTTT.

The rearrangement uses TRBV19 and TRBJ1-5; weak D call: TRBD1 (6 bases). From germline, CDR1 is LNHDA and CDR2 SQIVND (reference sequence). V shed 3 bases and J shed 3 bases, with 12 bases lying between them. The CDR3 is 15 amino acids. This CDR3 is CASSMGDTINQPQHF. CDR3 DNA sequence: TGTGCCAGTAGTATGGGGGACACGATCAATCAGCCCCAGCATTTT.

This clonotype was picked up many times. This sequence joins TRBV12-3 or TRBV12-4 and TRBJ2-5; 7 bases line up with TRBD1. CDR3 size: 13 residues. Trimming at V came to 7 bases and at J to 7 bases, leaving 9 bases not matched to a gene. As DNA, the CDR3 is TGTGCCAGCACCTCCCTGACAGGGCGGACCCAGTACTTC. Its protein is CASTSLTGRTQYF.

This clonotype was observed a few times. V and J are TRBV12-3 or TRBV12-4 and TRBJ2-2, with D hard to call. This CDR3 contains 12 residues. The V end lost 2 bases, the J end lost 3 bases, and 1 base lay between the germline ends. CDR3 in DNA: TGTGCCAGCAGTTTACACACCGGGGAGCTGTTTTTT. Its protein product is CASSLHTGELFF.

In this sample, this clonotype turned up many times. The genes are TRBV7-8 and TRBJ2-3; D is unresolved. V was shortened by 5 bases and J by 2 bases, with 5 bases between the two germline ends. This CDR3 is 12 amino acids long. Germline values: CDR1 SGHVS, CDR2 FQNEAQ. DNA for the CDR3: TGTGCCAGCAGCGACAACACAGATACGCAGTATTTT. Its protein is CASSDNTDTQYF. Looking up the rest from reference TRBV7-8 and TRBJ2-3 gives the full variable domain: GAGVSQSPRYKVAKRGQDVALRCDPISGHVSLFWYQQALGQGPEFLTYFQNEAQLDKSGLPSDRFFAERPEGSVSTLKIQRTQQEDSAVYLCASSDNTDTQYFGPGTRLTVL.

At least ten counts were recorded for this clonotype. V usage is TRBV11-2 and J usage is TRBJ2-7; D not certain. CDR3 length equals 14 residues. Germline assignment: CDR1 SGHAT and CDR2 FQNNGV. V was cut by 1 base and J by 0 bases, with 7 bases left in between. CDR3 sequence (DNA): TGTGCCAGCAGCTTAGGACCCGGCTCCTACGAGCAGTACTTC. Residues: CASSLGPGSYEQYF.

This clonotype has only a few counts. The chain combines TRBV10-1 with TRBJ1-3; D unresolved. The V end lost 3 bases, the J end lost 2 bases, and 8 bases lay between the germline ends. The CDR3 contains 14 residues. Per the germline V gene, CDR1 is WNHNN and CDR2 is SYGVQD (reference sequence). The CDR3 loop reads CASSDSDPGNTIYF. The CDR3 coding sequence is TGCGCCAGCAGTGATTCCGACCCTGGAAACACCATATATTTT.

The V call is TRBV10-2, the J call TRBJ1-2, with D possibly TRBD1 on 5 matching bases. CDR1 is WSHSY, CDR2 SAAADI, per germline. V gave up 2 bases and J gave up 4 bases, with 8 bases separating them. The CDR3 has 13 amino acids. The CDR3 nucleotides are TGCGCCAGCAGTGAGGGGGCGGGCTATGGCTACACCTTC. This encodes CASSEGAGYGYTF.

This clonotype occurred many times. The chain is built from TRBV7-6 and TRBJ2-1; D is unresolved. CDR3 length: 15 amino acids. Germline assignment: CDR1 SGHVS and CDR2 FNYEAQ. Trimming took off 1 base at V and 7 bases at J, with 14 bases between the two ends. The CDR3 DNA is TGTGCCAGCAGCTTAGGCAATTCGGGCGGAAATGAGCAGTTCTTC. Translating it yields CASSLGNSGGNEQFF.

Only one count was recorded for this clonotype. Here the CDR3 reads CASSTGTGEDNEQFF. The CDR3 DNA reads as TGTGCCAGCAGCACAGGGACAGGGGAGGACAATGAGCAGTTCTTC. The chain couples TRBV9 to TRBJ2-1; 10 bases agree with TRBD1. This CDR3 is built from 15 residues. The junction had 6 bases not matched to a gene; V was cut back by 4 bases and J by 5 bases. CDR1 is SGDLS and CDR2 is YYNGEE in the germline V gene.

The chain has TRBV3-2 and TRBJ2-1; TRBD1 was called by the table and not checked on the DNA. TRBV3-2 is a recognized pseudogene. The CDR3 runs 15 residues. The CDR3 sequence is CASSADRGYYNEQFF. As DNA, the CDR3 is TGTGCCAGCAGCGCCGACAGGGGGTACTACAATGAGCAGTTCTTC.

This clonotype was detected once. The chain has TRBV12-3 or TRBV12-4 and TRBJ1-5; D ambiguous. V lost 7 bases, J lost 7 bases, and 11 bases lay in between. The CDR3 has 12 residues. The CDR3 protein is CASKAPGQPQHF. CDR3 DNA: TGTGCCAGCAAGGCCCCCGGGCAGCCCCAGCATTTT.

This clonotype was found many times. The rearrangement uses TRBV20-1 and TRBJ1-6; D call uncertain. Per the germline V gene, CDR1 is DFQATT and CDR2 is SNEGSKA (reference sequence). There are 13 residues in the CDR3. V was pared by 1 base and J by 6 bases, with 7 bases between. The CDR3 coding sequence is TGCAGTGCTAGAGTGGACGGTAATTCACCCCTCCACTTT. It encodes CSARVDGNSPLHF.

The chain employs TRBV11-3 and TRBJ2-1, with a weak D call TRBD2 (6 bases). Germline-derived CDR1 and CDR2 are SGHNT and YENEEA. CDR3 length: 16 residues. V was shortened by 6 bases and J by 6 bases, with 21 bases between the two germline ends. The CDR3 DNA reads TGTGCCAGCAGTTGGGGGGTGAGGGAGAAGGTCAATGAGCAGTTCTTC. Its protein product is CASSWGVREKVNEQFF.